Presented here are 10 T cell receptor beta chains from one specimen sequenced in a study of blood T cell repertoires in COVID-19. Assay: immunoSEQ multiplex PCR; the TCRdb copy retains only in-frame clones and omits some. This repertoire shows fewer than 350,000 clones, 80% to 95% found once; its top ten account for 6.8%. Source material: peripheral blood. The receptors were sampled from a woman aged 30 to 39 with COVID-19, enrolled during active disease.

V and J are TRBV6-1 and TRBJ2-6; D gene unclear. The germline V gene has CDR1 MNHNS and CDR2 SASEGT. The CDR3 is 15 amino acids. Between the trimmed V and J ends, which lost 0 bases and 3 bases, there was a span of 6 bases. CDR3 amino acids: CASSEAGFGANVLTF. In DNA form, the CDR3 reads TGTGCCAGCAGTGAAGCGGGCTTTGGGGCCAACGTCCTGACTTTC.

This clone was counted a few times. The V call is TRBV19, the J call TRBJ1-2; D is undetermined. CDR1 is LNHDA and CDR2 is SQIVND in the germline V gene (reference sequence). The V and J ends lost 6 bases and 4 bases respectively, with 9 bases between them. The CDR3 covers 12 residues. The CDR3 DNA is TGTGCCAGTAGGGGTTGGAGCTATGGCTACACCTTC. This gives the protein CASRGWSYGYTF. The complete variable domain, with remaining parts taken from reference TRBV19 and TRBJ1-2, reads DGGITQSPKYLFRKEGQNVTLSCEQNLNHDAMYWYRQDPGQGLRLIYYSQIVNDFQKGDIAEGYSVSREKKESFPLTVTSAQKNPTAFYLCASRGWSYGYTFGSGTRLTVV.

The chain carries TRBV2 and TRBJ1-3; D possibly corresponds to TRBD1 (6 bases). Per the germline V gene, CDR1 is SNHLY and CDR2 is FYNNEI. The CDR3 extends over 14 amino acids. Trimming left V 5 bases short and J 4 bases short, with 12 bases between. CDR3 sequence: CASSWDTGGNTIYF. The CDR3 DNA reads TGTGCCAGCAGTTGGGACACGGGGGGAAACACCATATATTTT.

This clone was observed a handful of times. The chain employs TRBV7-2 and TRBJ1-3; no reliable D call. Trimming removed 5 bases at V and 2 bases at J, with 10 bases between. The CDR3 totals 14 residues. Germline values: CDR1 SGHTA, CDR2 FQGNSA. The CDR3 DNA follows: TGTGCCAGCAGCCCCGGGTCACCTGGAAACACCATATATTTT. It is translated as CASSPGSPGNTIYF.

V is TRBV7-9 and J is TRBJ2-5; 7 nucleotides line up with TRBD2. CDR1 and CDR2 from the germline V gene are SEHNR and FQNEAQ (reference sequence). CDR3 length: 16 amino acids. Losses at the gene ends were 4 bases for V and 3 bases for J; bases not matched to a gene: 11. The CDR3 nucleotides are TGTGCCAGCAGCTCGTTTGCCCGGACTAGTAAAGAGACCCAGTACTTC. Its protein is CASSSFARTSKETQYF.

The chain has TRBV7-9 and TRBJ2-2, with a possible D match to TRBD1 (5 bases). CDR3 length equals 13 residues. V dropped 1 base and J dropped 7 bases, with 7 bases sitting between them. Germline-derived CDR1 and CDR2 are SEHNR and FQNEAQ (reference sequence). CDR3 DNA: TGTGCCAGCAGCTTAGGGGGCGGCGGGGAGCTGTTTTTT. Encoded protein: CASSLGGGGELFF. Variable domain in full (rest from reference TRBV7-9 and TRBJ2-2): DTGVSQNPRHKITKRGQNVTFRCDPISEHNRLYWYRQTLGQGPEFLTYFQNEAQLEKSRLLSDRFSAERPKGSFSTLEIQRTEQGDSAMYLCASSLGGGGELFFGEGSRLTVL.

The V gene is TRBV24-1, the J gene TRBJ2-2; tentative D call: TRBD2 (6 bases). The germline V gene has CDR1 KGHDR and CDR2 SFDVKD. The CDR3 is 14 amino acids. The V end lost 9 bases, the J end lost 0 bases, and 10 bases lay between the germline ends. The CDR3 spells CATAGTSNTGELFF. CDR3 nucleotide sequence: TGTGCCACCGCCGGGACTTCGAACACCGGGGAGCTGTTTTTT.

The gene calls are TRBV28 and TRBJ2-1; tentative D call: TRBD2 (6 bases). CDR1 and CDR2 (germline): MDHEN, SYDVKM. V was trimmed by 7 bases and J by 6 bases, leaving 19 bases between them. CDR3 length: 15 amino acids. CDR3 protein: CASTTRRGGLNEQFF. The CDR3 coding sequence is TGTGCCAGCACCACTCGCCGGGGAGGCCTCAATGAGCAGTTCTTC.

The chain combines TRBV4-1 with TRBJ2-7; TRBD2 matches 9 bases. After removal of 4 bases from V and 3 bases from J, the junction contained 7 bases not matched to a gene. Germline loops: CDR1 MGHRA, CDR2 YSYEKL. The CDR3 totals 15 residues. The CDR3 DNA follows: TGCGCCAGCAGCCGCGGGGGGGCTACGAACTACGAGCAGTACTTC. Translated: CASSRGGATNYEQYF.

The V call is TRBV27, the J call TRBJ1-5, with a possible D match to TRBD1 (5 bases). The germline V and J ends were trimmed by 7 bases and 3 bases, with 13 bases remaining between them. Germline V CDR1 and CDR2: MNHEY, SMNVEV (reference sequence). The CDR3 is 14 amino acids. CDR3 sequence reads: CASNTEGDNQPQHF. The CDR3 DNA reads as TGTGCCAGCAACACGGAAGGGGACAATCAGCCCCAGCATTTT.